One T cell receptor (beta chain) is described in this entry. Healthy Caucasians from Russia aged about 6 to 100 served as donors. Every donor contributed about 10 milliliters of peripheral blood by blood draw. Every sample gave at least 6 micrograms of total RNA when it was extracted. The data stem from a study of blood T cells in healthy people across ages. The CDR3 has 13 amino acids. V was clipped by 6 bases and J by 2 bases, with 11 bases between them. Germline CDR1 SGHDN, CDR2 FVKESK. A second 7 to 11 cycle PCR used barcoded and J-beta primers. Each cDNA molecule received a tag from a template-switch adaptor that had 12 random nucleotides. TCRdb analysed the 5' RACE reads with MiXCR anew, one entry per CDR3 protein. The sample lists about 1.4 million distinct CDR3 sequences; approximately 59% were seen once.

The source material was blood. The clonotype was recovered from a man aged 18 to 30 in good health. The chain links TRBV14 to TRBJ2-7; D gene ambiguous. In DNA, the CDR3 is TGTGCCAGCAGTCAAATTGGGGCCTACGAGCAGTACTTC. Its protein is CASSQIGAYEQYF.